This T cell receptor (beta chain) is drawn from a study of regulatory T cells in long-lasting Graves disease. Findings of the study overall: When disease was persistent, TRBV28, TRBJ1-2 and TRBJ2-5 were the favored segments.

Time point meaning: newly diagnosed GD, antithyroid drugs for less than 3 months. Isolated PBMC RNA provided the starting material for the TCR library. According to the study, TCR beta libraries were built with iRepertoire HTBI primers and CDR3-region Arm-PCR. TCRdb called the multiplex PCR reads again in MiXCR, with one record for every CDR3 protein. The sample has 410,000 or so distinct CDR3 sequences, just under 15% seen once. A word on this clonotype: Antigen unknown. A read error may be the cause here, since a much bigger clone is one base away.

The CDR3 spans 12 residues. In germline, CDR1 is SGHTA, CDR2 FQGNSA. The data also belong to a second study, concerning T cells in Graves' hyperthyroidism and ophthalmopathy. Per that paper: It was uncontrolled infection, other autoimmune disease, pregnancy or lactation that excluded patients.

This clonotype originated in a woman between 25 and 40 years old with Graves disease. This specimen consisted of peripheral blood mononuclear cells (PBMCs), obtained at new diagnosis, from a patient treated with antithyroid drugs. The chain uses TRBV7-2 and TRBJ2-7; no clear D gene. CDR3: CASSLVAFERYF. DNA of the CDR3: TGTGCCAGCAGTTTGGTGGCGTTCGAGCGGTACTTC. The full variable domain, completed using reference TRBV7-2 and TRBJ2-7, is GAGVSQSPSNKVTEKGKDVELRCDPISGHTALYWYRQSLGQGLEFLIYFQGNSAPDKSGLPSDRFSAERTGGSVSTLTIQRTQQEDSAVYLCASSLVAFERYFGPGTRLTVT.